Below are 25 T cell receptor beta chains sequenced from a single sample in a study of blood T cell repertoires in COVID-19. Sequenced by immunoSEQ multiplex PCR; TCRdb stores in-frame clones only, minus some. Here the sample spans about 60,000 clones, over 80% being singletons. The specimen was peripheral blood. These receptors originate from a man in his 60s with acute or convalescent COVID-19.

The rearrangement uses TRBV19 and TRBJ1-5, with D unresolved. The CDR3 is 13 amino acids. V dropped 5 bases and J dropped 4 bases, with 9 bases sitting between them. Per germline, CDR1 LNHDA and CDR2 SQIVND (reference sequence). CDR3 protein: CASSDWRNQPQHF. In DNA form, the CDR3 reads TGTGCCAGTAGTGACTGGAGGAATCAGCCCCAGCATTTT.

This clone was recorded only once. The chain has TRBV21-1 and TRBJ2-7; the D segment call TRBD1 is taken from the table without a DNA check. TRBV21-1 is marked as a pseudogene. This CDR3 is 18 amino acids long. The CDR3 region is CASSKARVKGTGTYEQYF. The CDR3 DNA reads TGTGCCAGCAGCAAAGCTAGGGTTAAGGGGACAGGGACTTACGAGCAGTACTTC.

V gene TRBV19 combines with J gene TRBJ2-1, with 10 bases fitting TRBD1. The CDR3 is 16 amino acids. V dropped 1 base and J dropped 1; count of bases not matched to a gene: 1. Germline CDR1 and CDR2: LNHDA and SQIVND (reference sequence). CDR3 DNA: TGTGCCAGTAGTATAGGGACAGGGGGGTCCTACAATGAGCAGTTCTTC. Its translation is CASSIGTGGSYNEQFF.

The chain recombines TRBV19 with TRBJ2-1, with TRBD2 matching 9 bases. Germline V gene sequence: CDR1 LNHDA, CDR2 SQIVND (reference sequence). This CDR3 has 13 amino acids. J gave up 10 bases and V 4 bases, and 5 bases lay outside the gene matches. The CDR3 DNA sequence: TGTGCCAGTAGTAGGCTAGCGGGGAACGAGCAGTTCTTC. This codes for CASSRLAGNEQFF.

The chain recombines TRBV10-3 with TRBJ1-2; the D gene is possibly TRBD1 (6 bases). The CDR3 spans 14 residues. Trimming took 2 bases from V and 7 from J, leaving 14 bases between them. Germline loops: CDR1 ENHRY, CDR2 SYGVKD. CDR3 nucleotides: TGTGCCATCAGTGAGGCGCGACAGGAGGCTGGCTACACCTTC. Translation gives CAISEARQEAGYTF.

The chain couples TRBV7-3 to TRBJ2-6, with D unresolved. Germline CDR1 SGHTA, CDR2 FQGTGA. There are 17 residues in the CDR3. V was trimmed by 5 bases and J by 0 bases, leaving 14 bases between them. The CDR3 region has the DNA TGTGCCAGCAGCCCTAACCTCCCAATCTCTGGGGCCAACGTCCTGACTTTC. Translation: CASSPNLPISGANVLTF.

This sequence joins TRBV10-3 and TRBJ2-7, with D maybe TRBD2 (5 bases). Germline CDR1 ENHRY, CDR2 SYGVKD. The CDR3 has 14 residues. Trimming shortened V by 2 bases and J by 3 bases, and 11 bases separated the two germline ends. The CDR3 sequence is CAISEGLTNYEQYF. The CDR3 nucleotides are TGTGCCATCAGTGAGGGGCTGACTAACTACGAGCAGTACTTC.

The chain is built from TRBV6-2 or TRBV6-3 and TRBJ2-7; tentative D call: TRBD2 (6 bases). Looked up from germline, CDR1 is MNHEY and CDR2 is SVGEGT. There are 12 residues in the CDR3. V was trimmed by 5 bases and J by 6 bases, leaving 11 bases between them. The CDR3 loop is CASSLTRFEQYF. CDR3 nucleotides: TGTGCCAGCAGTCTGACTAGGTTCGAGCAGTACTTC.

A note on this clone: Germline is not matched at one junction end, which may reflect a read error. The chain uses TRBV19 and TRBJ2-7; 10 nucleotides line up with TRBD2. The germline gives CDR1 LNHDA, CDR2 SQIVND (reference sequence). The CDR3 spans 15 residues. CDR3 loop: CTLGTTGTSAYEQYF. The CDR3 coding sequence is TGCACCCTTGGGACAACCGGGACTAGCGCCTACGAGCAGTACTTC.

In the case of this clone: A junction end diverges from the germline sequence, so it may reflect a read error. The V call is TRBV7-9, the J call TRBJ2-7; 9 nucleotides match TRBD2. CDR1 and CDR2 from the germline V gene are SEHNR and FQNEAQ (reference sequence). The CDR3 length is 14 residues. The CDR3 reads CASSLAGVSYEQYF. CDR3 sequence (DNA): TGTGCCAGCAGTTTAGCGGGAGTTTCCTACGAGCAGTACTTC.

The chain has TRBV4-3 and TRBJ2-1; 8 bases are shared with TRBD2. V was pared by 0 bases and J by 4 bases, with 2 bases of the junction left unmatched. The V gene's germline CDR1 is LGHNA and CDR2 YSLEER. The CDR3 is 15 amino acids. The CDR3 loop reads CASSQEQRGYNEQFF. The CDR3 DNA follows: TGCGCCAGCAGCCAAGAACAGCGGGGGTACAATGAGCAGTTCTTC.

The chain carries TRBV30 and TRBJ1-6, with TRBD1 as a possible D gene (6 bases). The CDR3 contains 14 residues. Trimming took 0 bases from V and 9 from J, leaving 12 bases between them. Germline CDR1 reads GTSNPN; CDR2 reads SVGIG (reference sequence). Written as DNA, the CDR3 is TGTGCCTGGAGTGTACTAGAAGGGGGTTCACCCCTCCACTTT. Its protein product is CAWSVLEGGSPLHF.

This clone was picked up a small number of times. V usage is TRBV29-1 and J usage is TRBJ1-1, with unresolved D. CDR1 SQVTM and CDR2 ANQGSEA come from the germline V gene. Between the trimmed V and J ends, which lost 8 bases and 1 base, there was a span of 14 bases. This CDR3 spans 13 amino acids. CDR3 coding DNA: TGCAGCCTATATCCGGGAGAGAACACTGAAGCTTTCTTT. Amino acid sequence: CSLYPGENTEAFF.

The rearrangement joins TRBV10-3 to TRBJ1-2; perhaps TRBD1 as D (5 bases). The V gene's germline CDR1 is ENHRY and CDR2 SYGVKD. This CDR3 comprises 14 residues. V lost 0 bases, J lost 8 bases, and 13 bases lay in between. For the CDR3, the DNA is TGTGCCATCAGTGAGTCGCCAGGGCAAAGCGGCTACACCTTC. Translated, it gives CAISESPGQSGYTF.

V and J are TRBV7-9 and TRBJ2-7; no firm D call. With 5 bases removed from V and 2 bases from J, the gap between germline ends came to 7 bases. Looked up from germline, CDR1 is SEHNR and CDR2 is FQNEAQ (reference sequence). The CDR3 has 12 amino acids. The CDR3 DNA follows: TGTGCCAGCAGCGGTAACACCTACGAGCAGTACTTC. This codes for CASSGNTYEQYF.

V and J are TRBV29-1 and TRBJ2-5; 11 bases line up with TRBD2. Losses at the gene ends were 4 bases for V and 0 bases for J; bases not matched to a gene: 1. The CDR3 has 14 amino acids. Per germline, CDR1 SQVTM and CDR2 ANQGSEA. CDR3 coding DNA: TGCAGCGTTGGGACTAGCGGGTACCAAGAGACCCAGTACTTC. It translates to CSVGTSGYQETQYF.

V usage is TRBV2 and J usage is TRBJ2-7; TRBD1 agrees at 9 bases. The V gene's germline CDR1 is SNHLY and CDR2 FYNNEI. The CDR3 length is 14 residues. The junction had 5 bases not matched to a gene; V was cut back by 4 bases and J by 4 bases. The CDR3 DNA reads TGTGCCAGCAGTGTTCACAGGGGGCCTTACGAGCAGTACTTC. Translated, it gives CASSVHRGPYEQYF.

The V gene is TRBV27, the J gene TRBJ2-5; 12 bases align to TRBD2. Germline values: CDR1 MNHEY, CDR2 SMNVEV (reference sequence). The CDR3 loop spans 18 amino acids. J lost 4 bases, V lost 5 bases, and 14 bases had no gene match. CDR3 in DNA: TGTGCCAGCAGTACAAGGCGGCTAGCGGGAGGGGCGGGAGAGACCCAGTACTTC. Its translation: CASSTRRLAGGAGETQYF.

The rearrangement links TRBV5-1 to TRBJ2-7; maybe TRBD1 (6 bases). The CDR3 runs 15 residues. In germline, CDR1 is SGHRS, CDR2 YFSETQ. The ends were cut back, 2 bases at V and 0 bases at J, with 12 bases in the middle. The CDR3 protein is CASSFLQGSSYEQYF. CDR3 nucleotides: TGCGCCAGCAGCTTCCTCCAGGGGAGCTCCTACGAGCAGTACTTC.

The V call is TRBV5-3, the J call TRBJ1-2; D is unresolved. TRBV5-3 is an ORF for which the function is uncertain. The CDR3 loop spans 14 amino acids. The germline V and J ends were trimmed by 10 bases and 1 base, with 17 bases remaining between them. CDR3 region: CAPTGRRVNYGYTF. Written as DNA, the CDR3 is TGTGCCCCAACTGGGAGACGGGTTAACTATGGCTACACCTTC.

CDR3 loop: CASSRQGRTQIKQYF. The CDR3 nucleotides are TGTGCCAGTAGTAGACAGGGGAGGACACAGATAAAGCAGTATTTT. This chain uses TRBV19 with TRBJ2-3, with 8 bases identical to TRBD1. Germline loops: CDR1 LNHDA, CDR2 SQIVND (reference sequence). The J segment lost 11 bases and the V segment lost 4 bases, leaving 14 bases of the junction unmatched. This CDR3 has 15 residues.

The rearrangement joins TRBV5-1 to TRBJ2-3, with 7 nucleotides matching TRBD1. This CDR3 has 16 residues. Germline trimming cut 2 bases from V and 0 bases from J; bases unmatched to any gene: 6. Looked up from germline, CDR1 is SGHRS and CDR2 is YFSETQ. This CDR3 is CASSLMGQPSTDTQYF. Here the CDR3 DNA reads TGCGCCAGCAGCTTAATGGGACAGCCTAGCACAGATACGCAGTATTTT.

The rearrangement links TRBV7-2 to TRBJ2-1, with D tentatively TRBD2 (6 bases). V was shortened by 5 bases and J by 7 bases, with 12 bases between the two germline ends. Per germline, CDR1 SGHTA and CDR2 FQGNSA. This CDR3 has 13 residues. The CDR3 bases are TGTGCCAGCAGCCTAGGAGGGCCGAATGAGCAGTTCTTC. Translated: CASSLGGPNEQFF.

The DNA of the CDR3 is TGCGCCAGCAGCGCGGGAGCTAACTATGGCTACACCTTC. Its translation is CASSAGANYGYTF. The chain uses TRBV5-1 and TRBJ1-2; D not certain. Germline CDR1 and CDR2: SGHRS and YFSETQ. CDR3 size: 13 residues. Trimming stripped 4 bases from V and 0 bases from J, with 7 bases between.

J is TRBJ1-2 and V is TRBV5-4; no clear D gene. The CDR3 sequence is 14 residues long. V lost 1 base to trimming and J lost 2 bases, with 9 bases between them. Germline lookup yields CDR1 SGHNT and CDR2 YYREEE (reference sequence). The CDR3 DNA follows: TGTGCCAGCAGCTTGTTCCAGGCAAACTATGGCTACACCTTC. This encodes CASSLFQANYGYTF.